These T cell receptor beta chains were read from a single sample in a study of blood T cell repertoires in COVID-19. Data came from immunoSEQ multiplex PCR; TCRdb stores just in-frame clones and leaves some out. The sample contains over 450,000 clones, 89% of which appear only once. Material for sequencing was peripheral blood. The receptors stem from a man between 18 and 35 years old with COVID-19, enrolled during active disease. Both conserved end residues are part of each CDR3.

>TRBJ2-7|TRBV7-9
CASSLVLGQSSYEQYF
>TRBJ2-1|TRBV7-8
CASSLKGEASYNEQFF
>TRBJ1-2|TRBV5-1
CASSLSSEGDYGYTF
>TRBJ2-7|TRBV20-1
CSASVAGNNEQYF
>TRBJ2-3|TRBV6-1
CASSEALRLAGGGDTQYF
>TRBJ1-6|TRBV5-4
CASSLARASSYNSPLHF
>TRBJ2-2|TRBV3-1/TRBV3-2
CASSSGGADPGELFF
>TRBJ1-5|TRBV19
CASCMGDIGNQPQHF
>TRBJ2-7|TRBV2
CASMPGQGNYEQYF
>TRBJ2-5|TRBV11-2
CASSFRTGEETQYF
>TRBJ2-1|TRBV2
CASSEGGTYNEQFF
>TRBJ2-7|TRBV13
CASSETGGSYEQYF
>TRBJ1-1|TRBV6-6
CASTTQGSTEAFF
>TRBJ2-3|TRBV12-3/TRBV12-4
CASSPWTSPQYF
>TRBJ2-1|TRBV5-4
CASSSPGQGAYEQFF
>TRBJ2-6|TRBV6-1
CASSEGATGANVLTF
>TRBJ2-3|TRBV3-1/TRBV3-2
CASSQDLASGQSTDTQYF
>TRBJ2-7|TRBV2
CAIQLPGQGGYEQYF
>TRBJ2-1|TRBV6-5
CASSYSSSGGLNEQFF
>TRBJ2-1|TRBV19
CASSQQGGRGNEQFF
>TRBJ2-2|TRBV6-4
CASSDTGNANTGELFF
>TRBJ1-1|TRBV7-2
CASSSQGIGTEAFF